This T cell receptor beta chain was obtained from a study of blood T cell dynamics during melanoma immunotherapy. The wider study: First-line therapy was either pembrolizumab or nivolumab with ipilimumab for metastatic melanoma.

Every bulk PBMC sample received the same 350 ng of DNA. This table comes from immunoSEQ multiplex PCR, and its TCRdb copy is limited to in-frame clones, with some not included. In the table there are 10,000 or so clones, roughly 86% of which are singletons. Study-level points and caveats: Disease-control patients' PBMC repertoires became either more clonal or more diverse at W3.

Turning to this clone: Antigen unknown.

Time point denoted: pre-treatment baseline. Specimen: blood, collected from a patient treated with checkpoint blockade. This clonotype originated in a human donor with melanoma.

The CDR3: CASSFAVGPNEKLFF. CDR3 in DNA: TGTGCCAGCAGCTTTGCTGTGGGGCCAAATGAAAAACTGTTTTTT. The chain uses TRBV5-5 and TRBJ1-4, with a tentative D call TRBD1 (5 bases). The germline V gene encodes CDR1 SGHKS and CDR2 YYEKEE (reference sequence). The CDR3 is 15 residues long. V was shortened by 2 bases and J by 5 bases, with 13 bases between the two germline ends.